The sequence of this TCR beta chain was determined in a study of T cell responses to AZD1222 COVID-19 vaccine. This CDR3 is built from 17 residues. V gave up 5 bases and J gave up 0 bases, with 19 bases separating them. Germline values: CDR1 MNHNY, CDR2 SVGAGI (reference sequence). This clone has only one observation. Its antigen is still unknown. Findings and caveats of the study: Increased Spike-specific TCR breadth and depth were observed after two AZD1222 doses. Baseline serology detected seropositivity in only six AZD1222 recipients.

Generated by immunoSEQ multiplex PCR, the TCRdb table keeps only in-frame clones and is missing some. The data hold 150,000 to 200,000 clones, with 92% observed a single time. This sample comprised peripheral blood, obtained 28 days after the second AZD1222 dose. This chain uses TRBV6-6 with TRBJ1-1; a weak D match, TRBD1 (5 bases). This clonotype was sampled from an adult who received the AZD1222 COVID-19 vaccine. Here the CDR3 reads CASSPGTVREVNTEAFF. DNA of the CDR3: TGTGCCAGCAGTCCCGGGACGGTACGGGAGGTGAACACTGAAGCTTTCTTT.